The 22 T cell receptor beta chains presented below share a single source sample, sequenced in a study of blood T cell repertoires in COVID-19. Measured with immunoSEQ multiplex PCR; TCRdb has only the in-frame clones, and not every one. This table has 270,000 or so clones, around nine tenths appearing once. Material: peripheral blood. The receptors derive from a woman between 40 and 55 years old who had recovered from COVID-19.

V is TRBV28 and J is TRBJ2-7, with 10 bases fitting TRBD2. The germline V gene encodes CDR1 MDHEN and CDR2 SYDVKM. The V gene end was trimmed by 6 bases and the J gene end by 0 bases; junction bases not matched to a gene: 17. CDR3 length: 19 residues. CDR3 region: CASSRGVAGGQLLSYEQYF. The CDR3 bases are TGTGCCAGCAGCCGCGGGGTAGCGGGAGGCCAACTCCTCTCCTACGAGCAGTACTTC.

V gene TRBV29-1 combines with J gene TRBJ2-3; 7 nucleotides align to TRBD2. The CDR3 sequence is 14 residues long. Trimming at V came to 7 bases and at J to 4 bases, leaving 11 bases not matched to a gene. Germline V gene data show CDR1 as SQVTM and CDR2 as ANQGSEA. This CDR3 reads CSATGLVSADTQYF. Written as DNA, the CDR3 is TGCAGCGCAACCGGACTAGTTTCTGCAGATACGCAGTATTTT.

There are a few counts of this clone. The V and J genes are TRBV11-2 and TRBJ2-1; 8 positions match TRBD2. The V and J ends lost 5 bases and 8 bases, in that order; junction bases with no gene match: 11. The germline V gene encodes CDR1 SGHAT and CDR2 FQNNGV. There are 15 residues in the CDR3. The CDR3 loop is CASSPGTRRGDEQFF. The CDR3 bases are TGTGCCAGCAGCCCCGGGACTAGGAGGGGCGATGAGCAGTTCTTC.

The chain combines TRBV9 with TRBJ2-7; D may be TRBD2 (6 bases). Germline assignment: CDR1 SGDLS and CDR2 YYNGEE. This CDR3 is built from 15 residues. With 4 bases removed from V and 3 bases from J, the gap between germline ends came to 17 bases. CDR3 sequence reads: CASSPSGSNFYEQYF. The CDR3 DNA reads TGTGCCAGCAGCCCGAGCGGGTCGAACTTCTACGAGCAGTACTTC.

Comments on this clone: This specimen includes other DNA sequences encoding the same CDR3. The rearrangement links TRBV2 to TRBJ1-5; no clear D. CDR3 length: 12 residues. In germline, CDR1 is SNHLY, CDR2 FYNNEI. V was shortened by 3 bases and J by 7 bases, with 7 bases between the two germline ends. The CDR3 DNA is TGTGCCAGCAGTGAGGAGGGACAGCCCCAGCATTTT. Encoded protein: CASSEEGQPQHF.

The rearrangement uses TRBV23-1 and TRBJ2-1, with D perhaps TRBD1 (6 bases). TRBV23-1 is an open reading frame, and its role is uncertain. V lost 0 bases to trimming and J lost 3 bases, with 18 bases between them. The CDR3 spans 18 residues. CDR3 bases: TGCGCCAGCAGTCAATCCTCACGACCGAGGACAGACTACAATGAGCAGTTCTTC. Translation gives CASSQSSRPRTDYNEQFF.

The rearrangement joins TRBV18 to TRBJ2-1, with a weak D call TRBD1 (5 bases). The germline V and J ends were trimmed by 3 bases and 8 bases, with 11 bases remaining between them. The CDR3 runs to 13 residues. Germline V CDR1 and CDR2: KGHSH, LQKENI. The DNA for the CDR3 is TGTGCCAGCTCACCGCAGGGTCGGGATGAGCAGTTCTTC. It is translated as CASSPQGRDEQFF. Combining the CDR3 with reference TRBV18 and TRBJ2-1 gives the whole variable domain NAGVMQNPRHLVRRRGQEARLRCSPMKGHSHVYWYRQLPEEGLKFMVYLQKENIIDESGMPKERFSAEFPKEGPSILRIQQVVRGDSAAYFCASSPQGRDEQFFGPGTRLTVL.

The chain carries TRBV5-1 and TRBJ2-3; 11 positions agree with TRBD2. Looked up from germline, CDR1 is SGHRS and CDR2 is YFSETQ. J was trimmed by 6 bases and V by 0 bases; bases with no gene match: 3. CDR3 size: 15 residues. CDR3 DNA sequence: TGCGCCAGCAGCTTGGTTGCTAGCGGGAGGGATACGCAGTATTTT. This sequence encodes CASSLVASGRDTQYF.

This chain links TRBV19 with TRBJ2-3, with 10 bases fitting TRBD1. Trimming at V came to 5 bases and at J to 1 base, leaving 9 bases not matched to a gene. CDR1 is LNHDA, CDR2 SQIVND, per germline (reference sequence). The CDR3 loop spans 17 amino acids. The CDR3 nucleotides are TGTGCCAGTAGTGGCGCCCGGACAGGGGGGCGCACAGATACGCAGTATTTT. Its translation: CASSGARTGGRTDTQYF.

In this sample, this clone turned up a few times. The rearrangement joins TRBV5-1 to TRBJ2-1; D unclear. This CDR3 is built from 11 residues. Per germline, CDR1 SGHRS and CDR2 YFSETQ. The germline V and J ends were trimmed by 4 bases and 9 bases, with 8 bases remaining between them. The CDR3 is CASSESGEQFF. In nucleotides, the CDR3 is TGCGCCAGCAGCGAGAGTGGTGAGCAGTTCTTC.

This clone was seen a handful of times. J is TRBJ2-7 and V is TRBV10-3; D is perhaps TRBD1 (5 bases). Trimming removed 4 bases from V and 6 bases from J, with 10 bases in between. The CDR3 has 12 amino acids. Per germline, CDR1 ENHRY and CDR2 SYGVKD. CDR3 protein: CAISGTGGEQYF. CDR3 coding DNA: TGTGCCATCAGTGGTACAGGTGGCGAGCAGTACTTC.

The chain employs TRBV5-1 and TRBJ2-5; 12 nucleotides agree with TRBD2. The trim removed 3 bases at V and 5 bases at J, leaving 8 bases unmatched. CDR1 is SGHRS, CDR2 YFSETQ, per germline. The CDR3 sequence is 16 residues long. This CDR3 is CASSSSSGRGMETQYF. The CDR3 DNA follows: TGCGCCAGCAGCTCATCTAGCGGGAGGGGGATGGAGACCCAGTACTTC.

The V call is TRBV4-2, the J call TRBJ2-1; D uncertain. Trimming pared 4 bases from V and 5 bases from J, leaving 18 bases between. CDR1 and CDR2 from the germline V gene are LGHNA and YNFKEQ. This CDR3 has 16 amino acids. The chain's CDR3 is CASSRAGAGAHNEQFF. Here the CDR3 DNA reads TGTGCCAGCAGCCGAGCTGGCGCAGGCGCCCACAATGAGCAGTTCTTC.

The rearrangement joins TRBV6-5 to TRBJ1-2; D uncertain. CDR1 and CDR2 from the germline V gene are MNHEY and SVGAGI. The CDR3 has 13 amino acids. V was clipped by 2 bases and J by 3 bases, with 7 bases between them. The CDR3 DNA sequence: TGTGCCAGCAGTTACGTCCGCGACTATGGCTACACCTTC. Its translation is CASSYVRDYGYTF.

This chain uses TRBV7-8 with TRBJ2-7, with D possibly TRBD1 on 5 matching bases. Trimming removed 5 bases at V and 6 bases at J, with 14 bases between. CDR3 size: 13 residues. Germline CDR1 reads SGHVS; CDR2 reads FQNEAQ. CDR3 residues: CASSAPGNAEQYF. The CDR3 DNA follows: TGTGCCAGCAGCGCTCCAGGGAACGCCGAGCAGTACTTC.

This clone was recorded only once. The chain carries TRBV3-1 (or the pseudogene TRBV3-2) and TRBJ1-2; unclear D gene. V was clipped by 6 bases and J by 3 bases, with 11 bases between them. The CDR3 runs to 13 residues. Germline V CDR1 and CDR2: LGHDT, YNNKEL (reference sequence). The CDR3 reads CASRTYSDYGYTF. The CDR3 bases are TGTGCCAGCAGGACGTACAGTGACTATGGCTACACCTTC.

This chain uses TRBV3-1 (or the pseudogene TRBV3-2) with TRBJ1-2, with 9 bases that match TRBD1. Germline V gene data show CDR1 as LGHDT and CDR2 as YNNKEL (reference sequence). V lost 0 bases to trimming and J lost 7 bases; unmatched junction nucleotides: 9. This CDR3 contains 16 residues. CDR3 region: CASSQESGTGRGGYTF. CDR3 in DNA: TGTGCCAGCAGCCAAGAGTCGGGGACAGGGAGGGGTGGCTACACCTTC.

This clone was counted between two and nine times. The chain recombines TRBV4-1 with TRBJ1-1, with D possibly being TRBD1 (5 bases). This CDR3 comprises 16 residues. The germline CDR1 and CDR2 sequences are MGHRA and YSYEKL. Trimming stripped 5 bases from V and 0 bases from J, with 16 bases between. This CDR3 reads CASSTGLLIMNTEAFF. CDR3 coding DNA: TGCGCCAGCAGCACGGGACTGCTGATAATGAACACTGAAGCTTTCTTT.

This chain links TRBV6-5 with TRBJ2-7; 9 bases fit TRBD2. Germline CDR1 MNHEY, CDR2 SVGAGI. CDR3 size: 15 residues. Losses at the gene ends were 5 bases for V and 6 bases for J; bases not matched to a gene: 11. The CDR3 sequence is CASSPAVAGVSEQYF. In DNA form, the CDR3 reads TGTGCCAGCAGTCCTGCGGTAGCGGGAGTATCCGAGCAGTACTTC.

V is TRBV30 and J is TRBJ1-1; TRBD1 is a possible D gene (5 bases). V lost 8 bases to trimming and J lost 3 bases, with 28 bases between them. The CDR3 has 17 amino acids. Germline V gene lookup returns CDR1 GTSNPN and CDR2 SVGIG (reference sequence). The CDR3 is CAERQLDRPVGHTEAFF. CDR3 nucleotide sequence: TGTGCCGAACGGCAACTCGACCGGCCGGTGGGGCACACTGAAGCTTTCTTT.

V is TRBV2 and J is TRBJ2-5; weak D call: TRBD1 (6 bases). The germline gives CDR1 SNHLY, CDR2 FYNNEI. CDR3 length equals 13 residues. V was cut by 10 bases and J by 4 bases, with 16 bases left in between. CDR3 sequence: CANRAGVGETQYF. DNA of the CDR3: TGTGCCAACCGAGCAGGGGTCGGAGAGACCCAGTACTTC.

The J gene is TRBJ1-1, the V gene TRBV12-3 or TRBV12-4, with D unclear. There are 13 residues in the CDR3. The V end lost 7 bases, the J end lost 2 bases, and 11 bases lay between the germline ends. The CDR3: CASTPGVNTEAFF. As DNA, the CDR3 is TGTGCCAGCACCCCGGGTGTCAACACTGAAGCTTTCTTT.